Following are 32 T cell receptor beta chains from one sample sequenced in a study of a mutant IDH1 vaccine in newly diagnosed glioma. Using immunoSEQ multiplex PCR, the repertoire was profiled, and TCRdb retains in-frame clones only, with some absent. The data contain tens of thousands of clones, less than 75% of them singletons. Their target antigens are unknown. Time point described: week 47, end of study. It was 300 ug of mutant IDH1 20-mer peptide that made up each vaccine dose, given with topical imiquimod. The sequencing here drew on peripheral blood mononuclear cells (PBMCs), taken from a glioma patient whose treatment included an IDH1 peptide vaccine. The receptors stem from a man in his forties or fifties with glioma. Some clones in this sample may be carry-over from other donors' samples.

The chain employs TRBV30 and TRBJ1-1, with unresolved D. Trimming removed 2 bases at V and 4 bases at J, with 8 bases between. The CDR3 loop spans 12 amino acids. Per the germline V gene, CDR1 is GTSNPN and CDR2 is SVGIG (reference sequence). The CDR3 spells CAWSLLATEAFF. For the CDR3, the DNA is TGTGCCTGGAGTTTGTTGGCCACTGAAGCTTTCTTT.

CDR3 sequence reads: CASSLQGFQETQYF. The CDR3 region has the DNA TGTGCCAGCAGCCTTCAGGGGTTCCAAGAGACCCAGTACTTC. The rearrangement uses TRBV5-4 and TRBJ2-5; a possible D gene is TRBD1 (6 bases). The V gene's germline CDR1 is SGHNT and CDR2 YYREEE (reference sequence). Trimming shortened V by 4 bases and J by 1 base, and 11 bases separated the two germline ends. The CDR3 is 14 residues long.

This clone came up a few times. This chain uses TRBV18 with TRBJ2-1; D is ambiguous. Germline CDR1 is KGHSH and CDR2 is LQKENI. The CDR3 sequence is 13 residues long. V was cut by 0 bases and J by 6 bases, with 6 bases left in between. CDR3 coding DNA: TGTGCCAGCTCACCACCCCTCTTCAATGAGCAGTTCTTC. It codes for CASSPPLFNEQFF. Using reference TRBV18 and TRBJ2-1 for the parts outside the CDR3, the full variable domain is NAGVMQNPRHLVRRRGQEARLRCSPMKGHSHVYWYRQLPEEGLKFMVYLQKENIIDESGMPKERFSAEFPKEGPSILRIQQVVRGDSAAYFCASSPPLFNEQFFGPGTRLTVL.

The chain employs TRBV5-1 and TRBJ2-7; maybe TRBD1 (6 bases). The CDR3 has 14 residues. Germline V lookup: CDR1 SGHRS, CDR2 YFSETQ. Trimming shortened V by 5 bases and J by 2 bases, and 14 bases separated the two germline ends. The CDR3 coding sequence is TGCGCCAGCAGACCAGAGACAGGTCCCTACGAGCAGTACTTC. This sequence encodes CASRPETGPYEQYF.

The V call is TRBV5-4, the J call TRBJ2-3; either TRBD1 or TRBD2 may supply D (5 bases each). The CDR3 totals 14 residues. V dropped 5 bases and J dropped 2 bases, with 12 bases sitting between them. Germline V gives CDR1 SGHNT, CDR2 YYREEE (reference sequence). The CDR3 here is CASREGEFTDTQYF. CDR3 in DNA: TGTGCCAGCAGGGAAGGGGAGTTCACAGATACGCAGTATTTT.

The chain carries TRBV28 and TRBJ1-4; D not resolved. The CDR3 length is 13 residues. Germline lookup yields CDR1 MDHEN and CDR2 SYDVKM. V was trimmed by 6 bases and J by 4 bases, leaving 9 bases between them. CDR3 region: CASRRGINEKLFF. The CDR3 DNA reads TGTGCCAGCAGGAGAGGGATTAATGAAAAACTGTTTTTT.

The CDR3 region is CASSLRRQGPNSPLHF. CDR3 DNA: TGTGCCAGCAGCTTAAGACGACAGGGTCCGAATTCACCCCTCCACTTT. V gene TRBV7-9 combines with J gene TRBJ1-6; 7 bases match TRBD1. V shed 2 bases, J shed 7 bases, and the junction held 8 bases outside the gene matches. Germline CDR1 reads SEHNR; CDR2 reads FQNEAQ (reference sequence). The CDR3 is 16 residues long.

The J gene is TRBJ1-2, the V gene TRBV30; a weak D match, TRBD1 (5 bases). There are 14 residues in the CDR3. The V and J ends lost 2 bases and 2 bases respectively, with 12 bases between them. CDR1 GTSNPN and CDR2 SVGIG come from the germline V gene (reference sequence). Written as DNA, the CDR3 is TGTGCCTGGAGTCATGGGGCCAGGAACTATGGCTACACCTTC. Translation: CAWSHGARNYGYTF. The full variable domain, rest sourced from reference TRBV30 and TRBJ1-2, is SQTIHQWPATLVQPVGSPLSLECTVEGTSNPNLYWYRQAAGRGLQLLFYSVGIGQISSEVPQNLSASRPQDRQFILSSKKLLLSDSGFYLCAWSHGARNYGYTFGSGTRLTVV.

CDR3 protein: CASSPDSDSYEQYF. The CDR3 bases are TGCGCCAGCAGCCCGGACAGCGATTCCTACGAGCAGTACTTC. This sequence joins TRBV5-1 and TRBJ2-7; possible D gene TRBD1, 6 bases. Germline loops: CDR1 SGHRS, CDR2 YFSETQ. The CDR3 contains 14 residues. Trimming removed 4 bases from V and 1 base from J, with 12 bases in between.

This clone was recorded once. The J gene is TRBJ2-6, the V gene TRBV7-2; D is unresolved. Germline V lookup: CDR1 SGHTA, CDR2 FQGNSA. The ends were cut back, 3 bases at V and 0 bases at J, with 15 bases in the middle. The CDR3 length is 18 residues. Here the CDR3 reads CASSFRARFTSGANVLTF. DNA for the CDR3: TGTGCCAGCAGCTTCCGGGCCAGATTCACCTCTGGGGCCAACGTCCTGACTTTC.

This clone was counted a single time. The rearrangement joins TRBV6-1 to TRBJ2-7, with D tentatively TRBD2 (7 bases). From germline, CDR1 is MNHNS and CDR2 SASEGT. V was clipped by 4 bases and J by 6 bases, with 13 bases between them. The CDR3 is 13 residues long. The CDR3: CASSGREGGEQYF. DNA of the CDR3: TGTGCCAGCAGTGGGAGGGAGGGGGGCGAGCAGTACTTC.

This clone was recorded a few times. This chain joins TRBV4-2 and TRBJ1-1; 8 bases align to TRBD1. Trimming took 1 base from V and 7 from J; bases not matched to a gene: 11. The CDR3 runs to 16 residues. Germline V gives CDR1 LGHNA, CDR2 YNFKEQ. The CDR3 here is CASSQVMTGEGGEAFF. The CDR3 DNA reads TGTGCCAGCAGCCAAGTTATGACAGGGGAAGGAGGTGAAGCTTTCTTT.

This clone was observed a few times. The rearrangement links TRBV7-6 to TRBJ2-3; 9 nucleotides agree with TRBD2. V lost 1 base and J lost 4; bases outside the gene matches: 3. CDR3 size: 15 residues. Germline CDR1 SGHVS, CDR2 FNYEAQ. CDR3 residues: CASSLDGGGADTQYF. The CDR3 coding sequence is TGTGCCAGCAGCTTAGATGGCGGGGGGGCAGATACGCAGTATTTT.

V usage is TRBV29-1 and J usage is TRBJ2-3; no firm D call. This CDR3 has 11 amino acids. Germline V gene sequence: CDR1 SQVTM, CDR2 ANQGSEA. V lost 6 bases and J lost 2, with 6 bases in between. The CDR3 DNA reads as TGCAGCGTCTCCAACACAGATACGCAGTATTTT. Translating it yields CSVSNTDTQYF.

The chain joins TRBV13 to TRBJ1-5; D not resolved. Looked up from germline, CDR1 is PRHDT and CDR2 is FYEKMQ (reference sequence). This CDR3 contains 15 residues. With 8 bases removed from V and 9 bases from J, the gap between germline ends came to 23 bases. CDR3 region: CASAIRRAAQGPQHF. As DNA, the CDR3 is TGTGCCAGCGCGATCAGAAGGGCAGCTCAAGGGCCCCAGCATTTT.

This clone appeared a single time. V usage is TRBV27 and J usage is TRBJ2-1; possible D gene TRBD2, 6 bases. This CDR3 spans 12 amino acids. Between the trimmed V and J ends, which lost 5 bases and 6 bases, there was a span of 8 bases. The V gene's germline CDR1 is MNHEY and CDR2 SMNVEV (reference sequence). The chain's CDR3 is CASSGSGNEQFF. CDR3 bases: TGTGCCAGCAGTGGTAGCGGCAATGAGCAGTTCTTC.

The gene calls are TRBV10-2 and TRBJ2-2, with D tentatively TRBD1 or TRBD2 (5 bases each). V lost 10 bases, J lost 2 bases, and 20 bases lay in between. Germline CDR1 is WSHSY and CDR2 is SAAADI. CDR3 size: 16 residues. CDR3: CATLGVWGTNTGELFF. CDR3 DNA: TGCGCCACCTTGGGGGTATGGGGGACCAACACCGGGGAGCTGTTTTTT.

The J gene is TRBJ1-1, the V gene TRBV6-4; TRBD1 is a possible D gene (5 bases). Germline CDR1 MRHNA, CDR2 SNTAGT. V dropped 6 bases and J dropped 6 bases, with 20 bases sitting between them. The CDR3 totals 15 residues. The CDR3 DNA reads as TGTGCCAGCAGCCAGATCTGGGGGGGAAACGCTGAAGCTTTCTTT. Protein product: CASSQIWGGNAEAFF.

J is TRBJ1-1 and V is TRBV7-9, with 11 bases fitting TRBD1. The CDR3 is made up of 15 amino acids. The V gene's germline CDR1 is SEHNR and CDR2 FQNEAQ (reference sequence). J was trimmed by 3 bases and V by 6 bases; bases with no gene match: 6. In DNA form, the CDR3 reads TGTGCCAGCAGAGGGGACAGGGGGGCGGACACTGAAGCTTTCTTT. Protein: CASRGDRGADTEAFF.

This clone was observed a few times. The rearrangement joins TRBV7-9 to TRBJ2-3; the match to TRBD2 covers 8 bases. CDR1 and CDR2 from the germline V gene are SEHNR and FQNEAQ (reference sequence). This CDR3 spans 16 amino acids. V was clipped by 7 bases and J by 3 bases; unmatched bases: 12. For the CDR3, the DNA is TGTGCCAGCACCGCAGGGCGACTAGCGCGTACAGATACGCAGTATTTT. Protein sequence: CASTAGRLARTDTQYF.

The rearrangement uses TRBV30 and TRBJ2-7; TRBD1 or TRBD2 may be the D gene (5 bases each). Trimming shortened V by 3 bases and J by 0 bases, and 12 bases separated the two germline ends. Germline V CDR1 and CDR2: GTSNPN, SVGIG (reference sequence). This CDR3 has 14 residues. CDR3 DNA: TGTGCCTGGAGCCGGGGACGGGCCTCCTACGAGCAGTACTTC. Amino acid sequence: CAWSRGRASYEQYF.

In DNA form, the CDR3 reads TGCGCCAGCAGCCCAAACCTGTGGGCCCGTTCGCCCCAGCATTTT. Protein product: CASSPNLWARSPQHF. The chain couples TRBV4-1 to TRBJ1-5; D is uncertain. This CDR3 has 15 residues. The V end was cut by 4 bases, the J end by 9 bases, with 19 bases between. Germline V gene lookup returns CDR1 MGHRA and CDR2 YSYEKL.

The V call is TRBV7-3, the J call TRBJ2-1, with a possible D match to TRBD2 (5 bases). The V end was cut by 1 base, the J end by 10 bases, with 11 bases between. The V gene's germline CDR1 is SGHTA and CDR2 FQGTGA. This CDR3 has 13 amino acids. CDR3: CASSLSGRREQFF. For the CDR3, the DNA is TGTGCCAGCAGCTTAAGCGGCAGGAGGGAGCAGTTCTTC.

This clone was recorded a few times. The chain uses TRBV19 and TRBJ1-2, with TRBD1 as a possible D gene (5 bases). The length of the CDR3 is 14 residues. Germline CDR1 and CDR2: LNHDA and SQIVND (reference sequence). Deletions cut 6 bases from V and 8 bases from J, with 19 bases between. The DNA of the CDR3 is TGTGCCAGTAGCGCACATGGGGACCCGGAGGGCTACACCTTC. This gives the protein CASSAHGDPEGYTF. Full variable domain (missing parts from reference TRBV19 and TRBJ1-2): DGGITQSPKYLFRKEGQNVTLSCEQNLNHDAMYWYRQDPGQGLRLIYYSQIVNDFQKGDIAEGYSVSREKKESFPLTVTSAQKNPTAFYLCASSAHGDPEGYTFGSGTRLTVV.

This clone was observed a handful of times. The chain links TRBV6-5 to TRBJ2-7; TRBD2 might be the D (6 bases). The CDR3 totals 15 residues. V shed 5 bases and J shed 0 bases, with 14 bases lying between them. Germline V lookup: CDR1 MNHEY, CDR2 SVGAGI. The CDR3 DNA reads as TGTGCCAGCAGTCCCGGGGGTTCCAGCTCCTACGAGCAGTACTTC. This translates into CASSPGGSSSYEQYF.

V usage is TRBV7-2 and J usage is TRBJ1-1; the D gene is possibly TRBD1 (6 bases). Germline V CDR1 and CDR2: SGHTA, FQGNSA. CDR3 length equals 13 residues. The V end lost 4 bases, the J end lost 0 bases, and 6 bases lay between the germline ends. The CDR3 reads CASSWDMNTEAFF. DNA of the CDR3: TGTGCCAGCAGCTGGGACATGAACACTGAAGCTTTCTTT.

J is TRBJ2-7 and V is TRBV19; TRBD1 might be the D (6 bases). CDR1 and CDR2 (germline): LNHDA, SQIVND (reference sequence). The V end was cut by 7 bases, the J end by 5 bases, with 15 bases between. CDR3 length: 13 amino acids. CDR3 residues: CASKRAGADEQYF. The DNA of the CDR3 is TGTGCCAGTAAGAGGGCAGGGGCCGACGAGCAGTACTTC.

J is TRBJ2-5 and V is TRBV5-8; 12 positions agree with TRBD2. The ends lost 7 bases at V and 2 bases at J; junction bases unmatched: 18. From germline, CDR1 is SGHTS and CDR2 YDEGEE. The CDR3 has 19 residues. The CDR3 region is CASPKRGLGLAGPQETQYF. In nucleotides, the CDR3 is TGTGCCAGCCCGAAGAGGGGATTGGGACTAGCGGGTCCACAAGAGACCCAGTACTTC.

The chain uses TRBV5-1 and TRBJ2-2, with TRBD2 matching 11 bases. The CDR3 runs 17 residues. The V gene end was trimmed by 0 bases and the J gene end by 0 bases; junction bases not matched to a gene: 1. CDR1 and CDR2 (germline): SGHRS, YFSETQ. This chain's CDR3 is CASSLVAGGPNTGELFF. The DNA of the CDR3 is TGCGCCAGCAGCTTGGTAGCGGGGGGGCCGAACACCGGGGAGCTGTTTTTT.

This clone has only a few counts. The chain has TRBV5-4 and TRBJ1-1; 9 bases are shared with TRBD1. The germline V gene encodes CDR1 SGHNT and CDR2 YYREEE (reference sequence). The CDR3 spans 14 residues. The V segment lost 4 bases and the J segment 10 bases; nucleotides outside the gene matches: 11. The CDR3 sequence is CASSPDPGTGRAFF. The CDR3 coding sequence is TGTGCCAGCAGCCCCGATCCCGGGACAGGGCGAGCTTTCTTT.

V gene TRBV5-1 combines with J gene TRBJ1-5; a possible D gene is TRBD1 (6 bases). The germline V and J ends were trimmed by 2 bases and 0 bases, with 18 bases remaining between them. The V gene's germline CDR1 is SGHRS and CDR2 YFSETQ. CDR3 length: 18 residues. The CDR3 here is CASSFRGSHPNSNQPQHF. In DNA form, the CDR3 reads TGCGCCAGCAGCTTCAGGGGAAGCCACCCAAATAGCAATCAGCCCCAGCATTTT.

This rearrangement joins TRBV10-2 to TRBJ2-7; 7 bases fit TRBD1. The CDR3 runs 13 residues. After removal of 6 bases from V and 5 bases from J, the junction contained 7 bases not matched to a gene. Germline lookup yields CDR1 WSHSY and CDR2 SAAADI. The CDR3 region has the DNA TGCGCCAGCAGCCAGACAGGGCAGGACGAGCAGTACTTC. As protein: CASSQTGQDEQYF.